What follows are 17 T cell receptor beta chains derived from one specimen sequenced in a study of T cells in Graves' hyperthyroidism and ophthalmopathy (dated by TCRdb to between 2017 and 2020). Library preparation employed multiplex PCR. Reads for this sample came from an Illumina HiSeq 2000. Amplification of TCR beta CDR3 regions was carried out from RNA transcripts. A first-round RT-PCR of the TCR CDR3 used the HTBI primer set with the Qiagen OneStep RT-PCR kit. The public sequencing data were trimmed at Q25 with fastp and processed into clonotypes with MiXCR by TCRdb, which kept only in-frame beta chains. Rows with one shared CDR3 protein collapse into an entry with the most common genes and DNA. In this sample the table shows 37,000 or so distinct CDR3 sequences, around 50% of which occur a single time. In total, the top ten clones hold 15% to 20% of the sample. Sequenced: blood. Every receptor here comes from a man in his forties with Graves' ophthalmopathy.

This clonotype was counted many times. The V gene is TRBV4-1, the J gene TRBJ1-5; 7 bases align to TRBD1. This CDR3 has 17 amino acids. The germline V gene has CDR1 MGHRA and CDR2 YSYEKL. The ends lost 0 bases at V and 0 bases at J; junction bases unmatched: 5. The CDR3 coding sequence is TGCGCCAGCAGCCAAGAGTCAGGGGGGTTTAGCAATCAGCCCCAGCATTTT. It specifies CASSQESGGFSNQPQHF.

V and J are TRBV7-9 and TRBJ2-7; D remains ambiguous. The CDR3 has 12 amino acids. Germline V gene data show CDR1 as SEHNR and CDR2 as FQNEAQ (reference sequence). The V end lost 5 bases, the J end lost 5 bases, and 10 bases lay between the germline ends. CDR3 sequence (DNA): TGTGCCAGCAGCCTAATTGACGACGAGCAGTACTTC. It encodes CASSLIDDEQYF. The full variable domain, completed using reference TRBV7-9 and TRBJ2-7, is DTGVSQNPRHKITKRGQNVTFRCDPISEHNRLYWYRQTLGQGPEFLTYFQNEAQLEKSRLLSDRFSAERPKGSFSTLEIQRTEQGDSAMYLCASSLIDDEQYFGPGTRLTVT.

The chain combines TRBV24-1 with TRBJ2-1; 11 nucleotides match TRBD2. The V gene's germline CDR1 is KGHDR and CDR2 SFDVKD. Germline trimming cut 5 bases from V and 7 bases from J; bases unmatched to any gene: 15. The CDR3 covers 18 residues. CDR3 sequence: CATSALRELAGGRNEQFF. CDR3 nucleotides: TGTGCCACCAGTGCCCTGAGGGAGCTAGCGGGAGGTAGGAATGAGCAGTTCTTC.

This clonotype was seen many times. V gene TRBV7-9 combines with J gene TRBJ1-1, with 7 bases lining up with TRBD1. CDR1 and CDR2 from the germline V gene are SEHNR and FQNEAQ (reference sequence). The CDR3 length is 13 residues. V lost 6 bases, J lost 6 bases, and 7 bases stayed unmatched. As DNA, the CDR3 is TGTGCCAGCAGACGAGACAGGGCGGCTGAAGCTTTCTTT. Its protein is CASRRDRAAEAFF.

Worth noting for this clonotype: Compared with germline, one end of the junction differs, possibly owing to a read error. The V gene is TRBV7-9, the J gene TRBJ2-2, with a possible D match to TRBD2 (5 bases). Germline V gene data show CDR1 as SEHNR and CDR2 as FQNEAQ (reference sequence). The CDR3 extends over 15 amino acids. The CDR3 region has the DNA TGTGCCAGCAGTCCGACGGGCGGAAAAACCGGGGAGCTGCTTTTT. This codes for CASSPTGGKTGELLF.

The table lists this clonotype with many counts. This could be a read error, since a much larger clone is one nucleotide away. The rearrangement links TRBV7-9 to TRBJ2-3, with D perhaps matching TRBD2 (6 bases). Per germline, CDR1 SEHNR and CDR2 FQNEAQ (reference sequence). V was trimmed by 5 bases and J by 4 bases, leaving 16 bases between them. The CDR3 totals 15 residues. CDR3 bases: TGTGCCAGCAGCCCCATGGCGGGAAGGCCAGATACGCAGTATTTT. It translates to CASSPMAGRPDTQYF.

This clonotype is medium-sized by share. This rearrangement joins TRBV29-1 to TRBJ2-1, with 7 positions matching TRBD2. This CDR3 is built from 17 residues. Germline values: CDR1 SQVTM, CDR2 ANQGSEA. V trimming: 1 base; J trimming: 0 bases; junction bases outside the gene matches: 9. The CDR3 reads CSVEGLAILNSYNEQFF. The CDR3 nucleotides are TGCAGCGTTGAAGGACTAGCCATACTTAACTCCTACAATGAGCAGTTCTTC.

This clonotype was seen ten or more times. The chain combines TRBV20-1 with TRBJ1-4; D call uncertain. The germline V and J ends were trimmed by 2 bases and 3 bases, with 7 bases remaining between them. Germline V gene sequence: CDR1 DFQATT, CDR2 SNEGSKA (reference sequence). This CDR3 comprises 13 residues. CDR3 DNA sequence: TGCAGTGCTAGAAGCGGATCTAATGAAAAACTGTTTTTT. Translating it yields CSARSGSNEKLFF.

This clonotype was recorded many times. V usage is TRBV9 and J usage is TRBJ2-3; the D is unclear. Trimming removed 0 bases from V and 6 bases from J, with 5 bases in between. This CDR3 contains 12 residues. From germline, CDR1 is SGDLS and CDR2 YYNGEE. Here the CDR3 DNA reads TGTGCCAGCAGCGTAGAAATGGATACGCAGTATTTT. This translates into CASSVEMDTQYF. The variable domain in full, with the rest retrieved from reference TRBV9 and TRBJ2-3, is DSGVTQTPKHLITATGQRVTLRCSPRSGDLSVYWYQQSLDQGLQFLIQYYNGEERAKGNILERFSAQQFPDLHSELNLSSLELGDSALYFCASSVEMDTQYFGPGTRLTVL.

This clonotype has a single count. V is TRBV5-1 and J is TRBJ1-3; D unclear. The CDR3 runs to 14 residues. Germline V gene lookup returns CDR1 SGHRS and CDR2 YFSETQ. The ends were cut back, 0 bases at V and 8 bases at J, with 12 bases in the middle. The CDR3 nucleotides are TGCGCCAGCAGCTTGGCCCAGGTTGGGGACACCATATATTTT. Residues: CASSLAQVGDTIYF.

The genes are TRBV20-1 and TRBJ1-5; TRBD1 aligns across 11 bases. There are 15 residues in the CDR3. The junction had 10 bases not matched to a gene; V was cut back by 6 bases and J by 6 bases. Germline CDR1 and CDR2: DFQATT and SNEGSKA (reference sequence). CDR3 in DNA: TGCAGTGCCCAAAAACCGGGACAGGGGGGTCAGCCCCAGCATTTT. It is translated as CSAQKPGQGGQPQHF.

The sample holds many counts of this clonotype. This rearrangement joins TRBV20-1 to TRBJ1-5; 9 bases are a match to TRBD1. V lost 6 bases to trimming and J lost 1 base; unmatched junction nucleotides: 10. The CDR3 loop spans 16 amino acids. Germline CDR1 is DFQATT and CDR2 is SNEGSKA (reference sequence). As DNA, the CDR3 is TGCAGTGCAACCTCAGGGACAGGGTCGAGCAATCAGCCCCAGCATTTT. As protein: CSATSGTGSSNQPQHF.

This clonotype showed up many times. This chain joins TRBV12-3 or TRBV12-4 and TRBJ1-2; weak D call: TRBD1 (5 bases). This CDR3 contains 13 residues. The V and J ends lost 6 bases and 0 bases respectively, with 8 bases between them. CDR3 DNA: TGTGCCAGCAGACCGACAGCTAACTATGGCTACACCTTC. Translating it yields CASRPTANYGYTF.

There are many counts of this clonotype. The chain couples TRBV5-1 to TRBJ2-1; D is unresolved. The CDR3 is 14 amino acids. Germline lookup yields CDR1 SGHRS and CDR2 YFSETQ. The V end lost 0 bases, the J end lost 6 bases, and 10 bases lay between the germline ends. The CDR3 DNA reads TGCGCCAGCAGCTTGGCCCTTTTATCCAATGAGCAGTTCTTC. It codes for CASSLALLSNEQFF.

There are many counts of this clonotype. The CDR3 sequence is CASSIDHRTGHYNEQFF. The CDR3 DNA reads as TGTGCCAGTAGTATAGATCACAGGACCGGGCACTACAATGAGCAGTTCTTC. The chain links TRBV19 to TRBJ2-1; tentatively, D is TRBD1 (5 bases). Germline V gene lookup returns CDR1 LNHDA and CDR2 SQIVND (reference sequence). The CDR3 sequence is 17 residues long. V lost 0 bases, J lost 3 bases, and 15 bases lay in between. Supplemented by reference TRBV19 and TRBJ2-1, the full variable domain reads DGGITQSPKYLFRKEGQNVTLSCEQNLNHDAMYWYRQDPGQGLRLIYYSQIVNDFQKGDIAEGYSVSREKKESFPLTVTSAQKNPTAFYLCASSIDHRTGHYNEQFFGPGTRLTVL.

This chain links TRBV9 with TRBJ2-1; 16 bases fit TRBD2. Germline assignment: CDR1 SGDLS and CDR2 YYNGEE. The CDR3 length is 15 residues. V shed 3 bases, J shed 8 bases, and the junction held 2 bases outside the gene matches. CDR3 sequence (DNA): TGTGCCAGCAGCGGGGGGACTAGCGGGAGGGATGAGCAGTTCTTC. It codes for CASSGGTSGRDEQFF.

This clonotype was found many times. This chain links TRBV7-3 with TRBJ2-1; 10 bases map to TRBD1. J gave up 6 bases and V 5 bases, and 10 bases lay outside the gene matches. The CDR3 is 16 residues long. The germline V gene has CDR1 SGHTA and CDR2 FQGTGA. The CDR3 is CASSTLGTGVLNEQFF. The CDR3 DNA reads as TGTGCCAGCAGCACCTTGGGGACAGGGGTTCTCAATGAGCAGTTCTTC.